The table lists the clone carrying this TCR beta chain with a few counts. This record belongs to a study of T cells in Graves' hyperthyroidism and ophthalmopathy. V gave up 2 bases and J gave up 8 bases, with 18 bases separating them. The CDR3 loop spans 15 amino acids. From RNA transcripts, TCR beta CDR3 regions were amplified. The HTBI primer set drove a first-round RT-PCR of the TCR CDR3. A single record per CDR3 protein comes from TCRdb applying MiXCR to the multiplex PCR reads. The sample contains roughly 500,000 distinct CDR3 sequences, 20% to 25% of which appear only once. This sequence originates from a woman aged 70-85 years with Graves' ophthalmopathy. The rearrangement uses TRBV12-3 or TRBV12-4 and TRBJ1-2, with TRBD1 as a possible D gene (5 bases). Sequences were obtained from blood. The CDR3 DNA follows: TGTGCCAGCAGTTTATTCGCAATGGGGGGGATGGGCTACACCTTC. Translated, it gives CASSLFAMGGMGYTF.